The entry below gives a single T cell receptor (beta chain) sequence along with its context. The target of this receptor is not known. Within one base of it there is no much larger clone, and no base qualities were kept. The data derive from a study of blood T cell repertoires in COVID-19 (dated by TCRdb to the early 2020s). In terms of the full investigation: Samples covering the acute and convalescent phases of COVID-19 were provided by collaborators in the United States, Italy and Spain. The material from the prospective study consisted of cDNA or gDNA derived from T cells, B-cell-depleted T cells, or PBMCs. Deeply sampled blood TCRbeta repertoires from subjects exposed to, actively infected with, or recovered from COVID-19 were included in the dataset. The repertoires were released in a freely available public database meant as a resource for research on the immune response to SARS-CoV-2. The samples were drawn from two sources: the first 160 participants of the ongoing ImmuneRACE study, and 1,254 subjects contributed by 6 global collaborators. Nearly every sample came with metadata listing a de-identified subject ID, COVID-19 status, age in years and sex. Where HLA class I and class II types were available, the types were taken from metadata supplied by the sample provider, not from assay-based typing.

TCRbeta CDR3 regions were amplified from genomic DNA using the immunoSEQ Assay, a bias-controlled multiplex PCR. The source study handled its data this way. Nucleated cell counts per sample were estimated from amplification of reference gene primers within the assay. To quantify the absolute abundance of each unique TCRbeta CDR3 rearrangement, sequence reads were collapsed and filtered. For each sample, productive Simpson clonality was calculated as the square root of Simpson's diversity index over productive rearrangements. Sourced from immuneACCESS, this table was stored by TCRdb with only in-frame sequences that have V and J called. A share of the clones is absent; for the studies checked, an unresolved V gene accounts for under half, and the remainder has no known explanation. V and J calls and clone size are copied from that table; D and trimming were computed from the DNA. The sample table records 150,000 to 200,000 clones; 80% to 90% of these occur just once. The ten largest clonotypes hold about 3.6% of the sample.

CDR1 and CDR2 are drawn from the germline V gene: SGDLS, YYNGEE. V is trimmed back by 0 bases and J by 7 bases, and the junction contains 9 bases that no gene match accounts for. Reading from cysteine to phenylalanine, the CDR3 counts 16 amino acids. The DNA shown is the 48-base CDR3, in frame from base 1. Participants in the prospective study were enrolled through a virtual design, were aged 18 to 89 years, and lived in 24 United States geographic areas. Cohort assignment in the prospective study relied on participant-reported clinical history from a screening survey and a study questionnaire. Each participant in the prospective study had whole blood, serum and a nasopharyngeal or oropharyngeal swab collected by mobile phlebotomists. Participants in the prospective study had the option to provide additional blood draws and questionnaires over a roughly two-month period. Prospective study blood samples were shipped either frozen or at room temperature before DNA extraction.

What the work shows at the level of the full study, not this receptor alone: How much clinical and demographic metadata was included differed by source and by participant, and the metadata was provided uncurated.

This sequence uses TRBV9 and TRBJ2-1; 8 nucleotides in the junction match TRBD2. Sequenced: PBMCs or T cells enriched from blood (not recorded which). The TCR was taken from a woman aged 45-65 years in a cohort exposed to, infected with or recovered from COVID-19 (not recorded which). The DNA sequence is as follows: TGTGCCAGCAGCGTAGACACGGGAGGGCCGGGAAATGAGCAGTTCTTC. Its amino acids are CASSVDTGGPGNEQFF. Here the CDR3 is joined to the reference TRBV9 and TRBJ2-1 genes, and the full variable domain is: DSGVTQTPKHLITATGQRVTLRCSPRSGDLSVYWYQQSLDQGLQFLIQYYNGEERAKGNILERFSAQQFPDLHSELNLSSLELGDSALYFCASSVDTGGPGNEQFFGPGTRLTVL.